Listed below are T cell receptor beta chains from one sample, sequenced in a study of blood T cell repertoires in COVID-19. Measured with immunoSEQ multiplex PCR; TCRdb has only the in-frame clones, and not every one. The sample records 35,000 to 45,000 clones, 70% to 90% being singletons. Sequencing input: peripheral blood. The receptors were sampled from a woman in her sixties or seventies in a cohort sampled during active COVID-19. CDR3s include the opening cysteine and the closing phenylalanine or tryptophan. D genes are given only for firm matches. Size is omitted from some rows. Given values are once, few, many or a class for expanded clones.

D gene: NA; clone size: NA; J gene: TRBJ2-7; V gene: TRBV11-2; CDR3 DNA: TGTGCCAGCAGCCCCCTACGGGGGAAAGGTAACGAGCAGTACTTC; CDR3 protein: CASSPLRGKGNEQYF
D gene: NA; clone size: NA; J gene: TRBJ1-4; V gene: TRBV29-1; CDR3 DNA: TGCAGCGCTCGCGGGGGGTGGGATGAAAAACTGTTTTTT; CDR3 protein: CSARGGWDEKLFF
D gene: TRBD1; clone size: NA; J gene: TRBJ2-7; V gene: TRBV27; CDR3 DNA: TGTGCCAGCAGTCCCAGGACAGGGGCCTACGAGCAGTACTTC; CDR3 protein: CASSPRTGAYEQYF
D gene: TRBD1; clone size: NA; J gene: TRBJ2-6; V gene: TRBV7-9; CDR3 DNA: TGTGCCAGCAGTCAATCGACAGGGTGGGTCTCTGGGGCCAACGTCCTGACTTTC; CDR3 protein: CASSQSTGWVSGANVLTF
D gene: NA; clone size: NA; J gene: TRBJ2-5; V gene: TRBV19; CDR3 DNA: TGTGCCAGTAGTATAGGCGGTATCGAGAGGGAGACCCAGTACTTC; CDR3 protein: CASSIGGIERETQYF
D gene: TRBD2; clone size: NA; J gene: TRBJ2-3; V gene: TRBV7-2; CDR3 DNA: TGTGCCAGCAGCCCAGGGCGGGGGTATGGGGGCACAGATACGCAGTATTTT; CDR3 protein: CASSPGRGYGGTDTQYF
D gene: TRBD2; clone size: NA; J gene: TRBJ2-7; V gene: TRBV28; CDR3 DNA: TGTGCCAGCAGTCCCCCGGGACTAGCGGGACGCTACGAGCAGTACTTC; CDR3 protein: CASSPPGLAGRYEQYF
D gene: TRBD1; clone size: NA; J gene: TRBJ2-7; V gene: TRBV5-1; CDR3 DNA: TGCGCCAGCAGCTTCAGACAGGGGGCGTATGAGCAGTACTTC; CDR3 protein: CASSFRQGAYEQYF
D gene: NA; clone size: NA; J gene: TRBJ1-5; V gene: TRBV5-6; CDR3 DNA: TGTGCCAGCAGCTTCTCTGGCCAGCCCCAGCATTTT; CDR3 protein: CASSFSGQPQHF
D gene: NA; clone size: NA; J gene: TRBJ2-2; V gene: TRBV27; CDR3 DNA: TGTGCCAGCAGTTTATCGCTACAGGGGAACACCGGGGAGCTGTTTTTT; CDR3 protein: CASSLSLQGNTGELFF
D gene: TRBD1; clone size: NA; J gene: TRBJ2-1; V gene: TRBV10-3; CDR3 DNA: TGTGCCATCAGCGGGACAGGGACCTACAATGAGCAGTTCTTC; CDR3 protein: CAISGTGTYNEQFF
D gene: NA; clone size: NA; J gene: TRBJ2-2; V gene: TRBV10-1; CDR3 DNA: TGCGCCAGCAGTGAGGGGGGGAAGGGGACCGGGGAGCTGTTTTTT; CDR3 protein: CASSEGGKGTGELFF
D gene: TRBD2; clone size: NA; J gene: TRBJ2-4; V gene: TRBV28; CDR3 DNA: TGTGCCAGCAGTTTTCCGGCTAGCGGGAGGGGTATAGCCAAAAACATTCAGTACTTC; CDR3 protein: CASSFPASGRGIAKNIQYF
D gene: NA; clone size: NA; J gene: TRBJ2-6; V gene: TRBV29-1; CDR3 DNA: TGCAGCGTTTCCACAGGGTACTCTGGGGCCAACGTCCTGACTTTC; CDR3 protein: CSVSTGYSGANVLTF
D gene: NA; clone size: NA; J gene: TRBJ1-5; V gene: TRBV21-1; CDR3 DNA: TGTGAAGTCCAGGAAGGACTACTCCAGCCCCAGCATTTT; CDR3 protein: CEVQEGLLQPQHF
D gene: TRBD1; clone size: few; J gene: TRBJ1-1; V gene: TRBV6-6; CDR3 DNA: TGTGCCAGCAGTTACCGGGACAGCGGCAACACTGAAGCTTTCTTT; CDR3 protein: CASSYRDSGNTEAFF
D gene: TRBD2; clone size: NA; J gene: TRBJ2-7; V gene: TRBV29-1; CDR3 DNA: TGCAGCGTTGGGCTAGCGGGAGCCTACGAGCAGTACTTC; CDR3 protein: CSVGLAGAYEQYF
D gene: NA; clone size: NA; J gene: TRBJ1-5; V gene: TRBV24-1; CDR3 DNA: TGTGCCACCAAGAGGGCCAATCAGCCCCAGCATTTT; CDR3 protein: CATKRANQPQHF
D gene: NA; clone size: NA; J gene: TRBJ2-7; V gene: TRBV7-9; CDR3 DNA: TGTGCCAGCAGCTTATCCCGCCAGGGTCCCTACGAGCAGTACTTC; CDR3 protein: CASSLSRQGPYEQYF
D gene: TRBD2; clone size: few; J gene: TRBJ2-7; V gene: TRBV24-1; CDR3 DNA: TGTGCCACCAGTGATTTCACTAGCGGAACCTACGAGCAGTACTTC; CDR3 protein: CATSDFTSGTYEQYF
D gene: NA; clone size: NA; J gene: TRBJ1-1; V gene: TRBV11-2; CDR3 DNA: TGTGCCAGCAGCTTAATGGGCAGGGCGAACACTGAAGCTTTCTTT; CDR3 protein: CASSLMGRANTEAFF
D gene: TRBD1; clone size: NA; J gene: TRBJ2-7; V gene: TRBV2; CDR3 DNA: TGTGCCAGCAGGATGGACAGGGGGTCCTACGAGCAGTACTTC; CDR3 protein: CASRMDRGSYEQYF
D gene: TRBD1; clone size: NA; J gene: TRBJ2-1; V gene: TRBV24-1; CDR3 DNA: TGTGCCACCAGTGATTTGGGGGACAGGGAAGGGTCCTACAATGAGCAGTTCTTC; CDR3 protein: CATSDLGDREGSYNEQFF
D gene: TRBD1; clone size: NA; J gene: TRBJ1-6; V gene: TRBV5-1; CDR3 DNA: TGCGCCAGCAGCTCGGGTCGGGACAGGGGTCTTTCACCCCTCCACTTT; CDR3 protein: CASSSGRDRGLSPLHF
D gene: TRBD2; clone size: NA; J gene: TRBJ2-3; V gene: TRBV5-1; CDR3 DNA: TGCGCCAGCAGATGGACTAGCGGGCGCTCTAGCACAGATACGCAGTATTTT; CDR3 protein: CASRWTSGRSSTDTQYF
D gene: NA; clone size: NA; J gene: TRBJ1-3; V gene: TRBV9; CDR3 DNA: TGTGCCAGCAGCGTATCGGACGGTGCGGGCTCTGGAAACACCATATATTTT; CDR3 protein: CASSVSDGAGSGNTIYF
D gene: TRBD1; clone size: NA; J gene: TRBJ2-2; V gene: TRBV7-2; CDR3 DNA: TGTGCCAGCAGCGAGACAGGGGGCCATAACACCGGGGAGCTGTTTTTT; CDR3 protein: CASSETGGHNTGELFF
D gene: NA; clone size: NA; J gene: TRBJ1-2; V gene: TRBV3-1/TRBV3-2; CDR3 DNA: TGTGCCAGCAGCCAAGTTTCCGCGGGTGGCTACACCTTC; CDR3 protein: CASSQVSAGGYTF
D gene: TRBD2; clone size: NA; J gene: TRBJ2-1; V gene: TRBV5-4; CDR3 DNA: TGTGCCAGCAGATCCACTAGCGGGACCTACAATGAGCAGTTCTTC; CDR3 protein: CASRSTSGTYNEQFF
D gene: TRBD1; clone size: NA; J gene: TRBJ1-1; V gene: TRBV5-5; CDR3 DNA: TGTGCCAGCAGCTTGGCGACAGGGGGTGGGGTGAGCACTGAAGCTTTCTTT; CDR3 protein: CASSLATGGGVSTEAFF
D gene: TRBD2; clone size: NA; J gene: TRBJ2-5; V gene: TRBV28; CDR3 DNA: TGTGCCAGCAGTTTCAATAGCGGGAGCTTCCGGGAGACCCAGTACTTC; CDR3 protein: CASSFNSGSFRETQYF
D gene: TRBD2; clone size: NA; J gene: TRBJ2-3; V gene: TRBV28; CDR3 DNA: TGTGCCAGCAGTCAACTAGCGGACACAGATACGCAGTATTTT; CDR3 protein: CASSQLADTDTQYF
D gene: TRBD1; clone size: NA; J gene: TRBJ1-1; V gene: TRBV6-1; CDR3 DNA: TGTGCCAGCAGTGGCACAGGGGGGGACACTGAAGCTTTCTTT; CDR3 protein: CASSGTGGDTEAFF
D gene: TRBD1; clone size: once; J gene: TRBJ1-5; V gene: TRBV19; CDR3 DNA: TGTGCCACCACCTGGACAGGGGGTGTTGGCAATCAGCCCCAGCATTTT; CDR3 protein: CATTWTGGVGNQPQHF
D gene: NA; clone size: few; J gene: TRBJ1-4; V gene: TRBV28; CDR3 DNA: TGTGCCAGCAGTTTTGGAGAAACTAATGAAAAACTGTTTTTT; CDR3 protein: CASSFGETNEKLFF
D gene: NA; clone size: NA; J gene: TRBJ2-5; V gene: TRBV5-3; CDR3 DNA: TGTGCCAGAACGGGTAGTCAAGAGACCCAGTACTTC; CDR3 protein: CARTGSQETQYF
D gene: NA; clone size: NA; J gene: TRBJ2-2; V gene: TRBV24-1; CDR3 DNA: TGTGCCACCAGTGATGCGGACAGGAACACCGGGGAGCTGTTTTTT; CDR3 protein: CATSDADRNTGELFF
D gene: NA; clone size: NA; J gene: TRBJ2-1; V gene: TRBV3-1/TRBV3-2; CDR3 DNA: TGTGCCAGCAGCCTAACATCGGCAGGCGAGCAGTTCTTC; CDR3 protein: CASSLTSAGEQFF
D gene: TRBD2; clone size: NA; J gene: TRBJ2-2; V gene: TRBV9; CDR3 DNA: TGTGCCAGCAGCGTAGCGGGAGGGCCCGGGGAGCTGTTTTTT; CDR3 protein: CASSVAGGPGELFF
D gene: NA; clone size: NA; J gene: TRBJ2-1; V gene: TRBV29-1; CDR3 DNA: TGCAGCGCTCGTTCGCGGACTACCAACAATGAGCAGTTCTTC; CDR3 protein: CSARSRTTNNEQFF
D gene: TRBD1; clone size: NA; J gene: TRBJ1-3; V gene: TRBV5-1; CDR3 DNA: TGCGCCAGCAGCTTGGGTCGGACAGGCGGAAACACCATATATTTT; CDR3 protein: CASSLGRTGGNTIYF
D gene: NA; clone size: NA; J gene: TRBJ1-3; V gene: TRBV6-2/TRBV6-3; CDR3 DNA: TGTGCCAGCAGTTACCCGGGTAACGCTTTT; CDR3 protein: CASSYPGNAF
D gene: TRBD1; clone size: NA; J gene: TRBJ2-7; V gene: TRBV19; CDR3 DNA: TGTGCCAGTAGCGGGACAGGGGGACCCTACGAGCAGTACTTC; CDR3 protein: CASSGTGGPYEQYF
D gene: NA; clone size: NA; J gene: TRBJ2-7; V gene: TRBV29-1; CDR3 DNA: TGCAGCGTTGCCCAGGCAGTCAGCTCCTACGAGCAGTACTTC; CDR3 protein: CSVAQAVSSYEQYF
D gene: TRBD2; clone size: NA; J gene: TRBJ2-5; V gene: TRBV3-1/TRBV3-2; CDR3 DNA: TGTGCCAGCAGCCAAGACGGGAGGGCCGGAGAGACCCAGTACTTC; CDR3 protein: CASSQDGRAGETQYF
D gene: NA; clone size: NA; J gene: TRBJ1-2; V gene: TRBV6-1; CDR3 DNA: TGTGCCAGCAGTCAAGGGGGGGTTAGCCCTCTAAATGGCTACACCTTC; CDR3 protein: CASSQGGVSPLNGYTF
D gene: TRBD2; clone size: NA; J gene: TRBJ2-1; V gene: TRBV10-3; CDR3 DNA: TGTGCCATCAGTGAGGGACTAGCGGGCCGCAATGAGCAGTTCTTC; CDR3 protein: CAISEGLAGRNEQFF
D gene: NA; clone size: NA; J gene: TRBJ1-5; V gene: TRBV9; CDR3 DNA: TGTGCCAGCAGCGTAGGAGGGACTTTTCAGCCCCAGCATTTT; CDR3 protein: CASSVGGTFQPQHF